The next 23 T cell receptor beta chains were all read from a single sample in a study of regulatory T cells in long-lasting Graves disease. Investigators prepared the TCR beta libraries by applying iRepertoire HTBI primers and Arm-PCR of CDR3 regions. TCRdb itself ran the multiplex PCR reads through MiXCR, one entry per CDR3 protein. The sample holds more than 650,000 distinct CDR3 sequences, about 32% seen once. This sample's time point: persistent/refractory GD, antithyroid drugs over 5 years with positive TRAb. Making the TCR library involved RNA that had been extracted from PBMCs. Sequencing used peripheral blood mononuclear cells (PBMCs), obtained when the disease was refractory, from a patient treated with antithyroid drugs. Receptor source: a female donor with Graves disease.

This clonotype was counted many times. The V and J genes are TRBV2 and TRBJ2-7; D unclear. Germline V CDR1 and CDR2: SNHLY, FYNNEI. V was clipped by 4 bases and J by 4 bases, with 8 bases between them. The CDR3 spans 12 residues. This CDR3 reads CASSAQIYEQYF. The CDR3 DNA reads TGTGCCAGCAGTGCCCAGATATACGAGCAGTACTTC. The whole variable domain, filled in from reference TRBV2 and TRBJ2-7, reads EPEVTQTPSHQVTQMGQEVILRCVPISNHLYFYWYRQILGQKVEFLVSFYNNEISEKSEIFDDQFSVERPDGSNFTLKIRSTKLEDSAMYFCASSAQIYEQYFGPGTRLTVT.

The rearrangement links TRBV20-1 to TRBJ1-5, with 7 bases that match TRBD1. CDR1 DFQATT and CDR2 SNEGSKA come from the germline V gene (reference sequence). The CDR3 loop spans 14 amino acids. V gave up 4 bases and J gave up 6 bases; unmatched junction bases: 9. The CDR3 bases are TGCAGTGCTACCCAGGGGGGGGAATCTCAGCCCCAGCATTTT. Residues: CSATQGGESQPQHF.

This clonotype was observed a single time. For the CDR3, the DNA is TGTGCCAGCAGCTCGCTAAGAGGGAGCCTGCCCTACGAGCAGTACTTC. Amino acids: CASSSLRGSLPYEQYF. This chain connects TRBV27 to TRBJ2-7; the D gene is possibly TRBD2 (5 bases). V was shortened by 6 bases and J by 2 bases, with 20 bases between the two germline ends. The CDR3 is made up of 16 amino acids. Germline-derived CDR1 and CDR2 are MNHEY and SMNVEV (reference sequence).

Only a few counts were recorded for this clonotype. V gene TRBV15 combines with J gene TRBJ2-2; 8 nucleotides agree with TRBD1. Losses at the gene ends were 3 bases for V and 3 bases for J; bases not matched to a gene: 9. The CDR3 is 17 residues long. Germline values: CDR1 LNHNV, CDR2 YYDKDF (reference sequence). DNA of the CDR3: TGTGCCACCAGCAGCAGTTTCCGGACAGGGCACACCGGGGAGCTGTTTTTT. It is translated as CATSSSFRTGHTGELFF.

This clonotype was counted between two and nine times. V and J are TRBV19 and TRBJ1-5, with D perhaps TRBD1 (6 bases). V lost 6 bases and J lost 3, with 21 bases in between. The CDR3 length is 17 residues. CDR1 is LNHDA and CDR2 is SQIVND in the germline V gene (reference sequence). The CDR3 loop reads CASSGGGPNPFNQPQHF. The CDR3 DNA is TGTGCCAGTAGCGGGGGGGGGCCGAACCCTTTCAATCAGCCCCAGCATTTT.

The rearrangement uses TRBV3-1 and TRBJ1-1, with D unclear. Deletions cut 0 bases from V and 3 bases from J, with 8 bases between. The CDR3 contains 14 residues. The germline CDR1 and CDR2 sequences are LGHDT and YNNKEL (reference sequence). The CDR3 DNA reads TGTGCCAGCAGCCAAGATTGGGTGGACACTGAAGCTTTCTTT. Translated: CASSQDWVDTEAFF.

The chain is built from TRBV12-3 or TRBV12-4 and TRBJ1-1, with D tentatively TRBD1 (5 bases). The V end lost 1 base, the J end lost 1 base, and 7 bases lay between the germline ends. The CDR3 is 14 amino acids. The CDR3 spells CASSLGTWNTEAFF. CDR3 coding DNA: TGTGCCAGCAGTTTAGGGACATGGAACACTGAAGCTTTCTTT.

The chain is built from TRBV7-2 and TRBJ2-3; 9 bases align to TRBD1. V shed 5 bases, J shed 0 bases, and the junction held 9 bases outside the gene matches. The germline gives CDR1 SGHTA, CDR2 FQGNSA. The CDR3 is 17 residues long. CDR3 protein: CASSISGQGISTDTQYF. The CDR3 coding sequence is TGTGCCAGCAGCATCTCCGGACAGGGGATTAGCACAGATACGCAGTATTTT.

This rearrangement joins TRBV29-1 to TRBJ1-1; D is unclear. This CDR3 comprises 13 residues. CDR1 is SQVTM, CDR2 ANQGSEA, per germline. Trimming stripped 3 bases from V and 2 bases from J, with 10 bases between. CDR3 DNA sequence: TGCAGCGTTGATGGCCAGCGCAACACTGAAGCTTTCTTT. This translates into CSVDGQRNTEAFF. Together with reference TRBV29-1 and TRBJ1-1, the CDR3 gives the full variable domain: SAVISQKPSRDICQRGTSLTIQCQVDSQVTMMFWYRQQPGQSLTLIATANQGSEATYESGFVIDKFPISRPNLTFSTLTVSNMSPEDSSIYLCSVDGQRNTEAFFGQGTRLTVV.

This clonotype was observed at least ten times. This chain connects TRBV12-3 or TRBV12-4 to TRBJ1-2, with 9 positions matching TRBD1. The CDR3 sequence is 14 residues long. V dropped 5 bases and J dropped 4; count of bases not matched to a gene: 5. The CDR3 reads CASSLVGQGYGYTF. DNA for the CDR3: TGTGCCAGCAGTCTTGTGGGACAGGGCTATGGCTACACCTTC.

The rearrangement links TRBV9 to TRBJ2-4, with a tentative D call TRBD2 (5 bases). The CDR3 extends over 14 amino acids. Germline assignment: CDR1 SGDLS and CDR2 YYNGEE. V gave up 7 bases and J gave up 6 bases, with 17 bases separating them. CDR3 in amino acids: CASGPRDYPNIQYF. CDR3 nucleotides: TGTGCCAGCGGCCCCCGAGACTACCCAAACATTCAGTACTTC.

The table lists this clonotype with a few counts. The V and J genes are TRBV10-3 and TRBJ2-5, with TRBD1 as a possible D gene (5 bases). CDR3 length: 13 residues. The germline V gene has CDR1 ENHRY and CDR2 SYGVKD. The germline V and J ends were trimmed by 5 bases and 1 base, with 8 bases remaining between them. DNA for the CDR3: TGTGCCATCAGTAGGACAAGCCAAGAGACCCAGTACTTC. Protein: CAISRTSQETQYF.

The chain employs TRBV9 and TRBJ1-2, with a weak D call TRBD1 (5 bases). V lost 6 bases and J lost 3, with 9 bases in between. The CDR3 consists of 12 residues. In germline, CDR1 is SGDLS, CDR2 YYNGEE. This chain's CDR3 is CASTRQHYGYTF. In DNA, the CDR3 is TGTGCCAGCACTCGACAGCACTATGGCTACACCTTC.

V and J are TRBV6-2 or TRBV6-3 and TRBJ2-3, with 16 bases lining up with TRBD2. The CDR3 is 16 amino acids. J gave up 4 bases and V 7 bases, and 5 bases lay outside the gene matches. From germline, CDR1 is MNHEY and CDR2 SVGEGT. CDR3: CASTGTSGRAPDTQYF. CDR3 nucleotides: TGTGCCAGCACCGGGACTAGCGGGAGGGCCCCAGATACGCAGTATTTT.

The chain couples TRBV19 to TRBJ1-5, with TRBD1 identical over 11 bases. This CDR3 comprises 16 residues. CDR1 is LNHDA, CDR2 SQIVND, per germline (reference sequence). With 3 bases clipped from V and 7 bases from J, the junction kept 8 bases outside the gene matches. CDR3 bases: TGTGCCAGTAGTATGCCGGACAGGGGGCGCGACCAGCCCCAGCATTTT. Translation: CASSMPDRGRDQPQHF.

This clonotype occurred a few times. CDR3 in amino acids: CSAGGTTNNSPLHF. The CDR3 DNA sequence: TGCAGTGCGGGCGGGACAACCAATAATTCACCCCTCCACTTT. The chain employs TRBV20-1 and TRBJ1-6, with TRBD1 as a possible D gene (6 bases). The germline V gene has CDR1 DFQATT and CDR2 SNEGSKA (reference sequence). The ends were cut back, 6 bases at V and 5 bases at J, with 14 bases in the middle. The CDR3 length is 14 residues.

Only a few counts were recorded for this clonotype. The V and J genes are TRBV6-1 and TRBJ1-5; 8 nucleotides agree with TRBD1. The CDR3 totals 15 residues. The germline V gene encodes CDR1 MNHNS and CDR2 SASEGT. V lost 6 bases and J lost 6; bases outside the gene matches: 10. The DNA of the CDR3 is TGTGCCAGCAGACCCGCAGGGGGCGCGGGTCAGCCCCAGCATTTT. Its protein product is CASRPAGGAGQPQHF.

In its sample, this clonotype was seen a few times. The chain is built from TRBV20-1 and TRBJ1-6; 7 bases fit TRBD1. V gave up 0 bases and J gave up 7 bases; unmatched junction bases: 3. Per germline, CDR1 DFQATT and CDR2 SNEGSKA (reference sequence). The CDR3 has 14 amino acids. Here the CDR3 reads CSAREGGMNSPLHF. Here the CDR3 DNA reads TGCAGTGCTAGAGAAGGGGGCATGAATTCACCCCTCCACTTT.

The rearrangement joins TRBV19 to TRBJ2-5; tentative D call: TRBD1 (5 bases). Germline V CDR1 and CDR2: LNHDA, SQIVND (reference sequence). Trimming took 0 bases from V and 2 from J, leaving 10 bases between them. The CDR3 consists of 15 residues. The CDR3, as DNA: TGTGCCAGTAGTATAGATGCAGGGCTTCAAGAGACCCAGTACTTC. Encoded protein: CASSIDAGLQETQYF.

The rearrangement links TRBV6-2 or TRBV6-3 to TRBJ1-1, with TRBD1 as a possible D gene (5 bases). CDR1 and CDR2 (germline): MNHEY, SVGEGT. The V end lost 5 bases, the J end lost 8 bases, and 18 bases lay between the germline ends. The CDR3 has 14 residues. In DNA form, the CDR3 reads TGTGCCAGCAGTGAAGATAGGGACTCAGGAGAAGCTTTCTTT. The encoded protein is CASSEDRDSGEAFF.

This clonotype was counted a few times. This sequence joins TRBV3-1 and TRBJ2-5; D unresolved. Germline V gene data show CDR1 as LGHDT and CDR2 as YNNKEL (reference sequence). Trimming pared 4 bases from V and 1 base from J, leaving 7 bases between. The CDR3 sequence is 13 residues long. The CDR3 DNA follows: TGTGCCAGCAGCCCCCCGGGCCAAGAGACCCAGTACTTC. Its protein product is CASSPPGQETQYF.

V usage is TRBV4-1 and J usage is TRBJ1-1; D is possibly TRBD1 (5 bases). CDR1 is MGHRA, CDR2 YSYEKL, per germline. The CDR3 consists of 17 residues. V was clipped by 0 bases and J by 2 bases, with 16 bases between them. CDR3 loop: CASSQDQAGTANTEAFF. DNA of the CDR3: TGCGCCAGCAGCCAAGATCAAGCCGGGACCGCCAACACTGAAGCTTTCTTT.

V usage is TRBV6-2 or TRBV6-3 and J usage is TRBJ1-3; tentative D call: TRBD1 (6 bases). CDR1 and CDR2 from the germline V gene are MNHEY and SVGEGT. CDR3 size: 15 residues. The V end was cut by 0 bases, the J end by 8 bases, with 14 bases between. The CDR3, as DNA: TGTGCCAGCAGTTACTCGACGGCATCAGGGGACACCATATATTTT. This translates into CASSYSTASGDTIYF.